The next 12 T cell receptor beta chains were all read from a single sample in a study of neurological immune-mediated disorders. Via MiXCR, TCRdb re-called the 5' RACE reads, giving one row per CDR3 protein. The repertoire holds some 78,000 distinct CDR3 sequences, with about 5.2% as singletons. Sequenced: PBMCs. The receptors originated from a woman aged 25 to 39 with multiple sclerosis.

This clonotype was counted many times. The chain carries TRBV29-1 and TRBJ2-3; D is unresolved. V shed 3 bases and J shed 0 bases, with 10 bases lying between them. The germline V gene encodes CDR1 SQVTM and CDR2 ANQGSEA. The CDR3 consists of 14 residues. The chain's CDR3 is CSVENTASTDTQYF. CDR3 DNA: TGCAGCGTTGAGAATACTGCCAGCACAGATACGCAGTATTTT.

As concerns this clonotype: This may be a read error: a much more frequent sequence differs by one nucleotide. The chain carries TRBV20-1 and TRBJ2-3; D is undetermined. Germline assignment: CDR1 DFQATT and CDR2 SNEGSKA (reference sequence). There are 14 residues in the CDR3. For the CDR3, the DNA is TGCAGTGATAGAGATCCGAGGAGCACAGATACGCAGTATTTT. It codes for CSDRDPRSTDTQYF.

This clonotype showed up many times. V and J are TRBV10-3 and TRBJ2-1, with 9 bases matching TRBD2. This CDR3 comprises 12 residues. Looked up from germline, CDR1 is ENHRY and CDR2 is SYGVKD. Germline trimming cut 10 bases from V and 7 bases from J; bases unmatched to any gene: 5. Here the CDR3 DNA reads TGTGCCACCGGCGGGGGGGGGAATGAGCAGTTCTTC. It specifies CATGGGGNEQFF.

Ten or more counts support this clonotype. The chain joins TRBV28 to TRBJ2-7, with TRBD1 as a possible D gene (6 bases). V was shortened by 4 bases and J by 3 bases, with 10 bases between the two germline ends. Germline V lookup: CDR1 MDHEN, CDR2 SYDVKM. There are 13 residues in the CDR3. CDR3 protein: CASSSTGLYEQYF. CDR3 nucleotide sequence: TGTGCCAGCAGTTCCACAGGGCTCTACGAGCAGTACTTC.

This clonotype came up many times. The chain employs TRBV6-4 and TRBJ2-7; D gene unclear. CDR3 length: 11 residues. Germline values: CDR1 MRHNA, CDR2 SNTAGT. Trimming removed 10 bases at V and 5 bases at J, with 12 bases between. The CDR3 region has the DNA TGTGCCATCCTCGCTGAGGACGAGCAGTACGTC. It translates to CAILAEDEQYV.

In its sample, this clonotype was seen many times. The chain has TRBV27 and TRBJ2-5; the match to TRBD2 covers 8 bases. Germline V gene sequence: CDR1 MNHEY, CDR2 SMNVEV (reference sequence). The CDR3 runs 15 residues. The junction had 8 bases not matched to a gene; V was cut back by 5 bases and J by 3 bases. The CDR3 spells CASSTYGAGEETQYF. CDR3 nucleotide sequence: TGTGCCAGCAGTACCTATGGAGCGGGAGAAGAGACCCAGTACTTC.

There are many counts of this clonotype. The V and J genes are TRBV5-1 and TRBJ2-3; 7 bases agree with TRBD2. This CDR3 spans 19 amino acids. CDR1 SGHRS and CDR2 YFSETQ come from the germline V gene. V trimming: 3 bases; J trimming: 5 bases; junction bases outside the gene matches: 21. This CDR3 is CASSSDRRSSGPARDTQYF. CDR3 coding DNA: TGCGCCAGCAGCTCCGATAGGAGGTCTAGCGGACCCGCGAGAGATACGCAGTATTTT.

There are many counts of this clonotype. This chain joins TRBV9 and TRBJ2-5; D uncertain. The germline V gene encodes CDR1 SGDLS and CDR2 YYNGEE. This CDR3 contains 12 residues. Trimming left V 3 bases short and J 5 bases short, with 8 bases between. The CDR3 reads CASSGPSETQYF. The CDR3 DNA reads TGTGCCAGCAGCGGGCCTTCGGAGACCCAGTACTTC.

In this sample, this clonotype turned up many times. The V and J genes are TRBV20-1 and TRBJ2-3; 9 bases are shared with TRBD2. Trimming at V came to 5 bases and at J to 2 bases, leaving 11 bases not matched to a gene. Per germline, CDR1 DFQATT and CDR2 SNEGSKA (reference sequence). This CDR3 contains 16 residues. The CDR3 DNA reads as TGCAGTGCTCCCCCGAGCGGGAGGTCTAACACAGATACGCAGTATTTT. Protein product: CSAPPSGRSNTDTQYF.

This clonotype was seen ten or more times. The V gene is TRBV11-1, the J gene TRBJ2-1, with no clear D. The CDR3 has 17 amino acids. Trimming removed 2 bases at V and 1 base at J, with 15 bases between. In germline, CDR1 is SGHAT, CDR2 FQDESV (reference sequence). The CDR3, as DNA: TGTGCCAGCAGCTTATCTCGTAGGCCCGTTTCCTACAATGAGCAGTTCTTC. Protein product: CASSLSRRPVSYNEQFF.

This clonotype was detected a few times. V usage is TRBV27 and J usage is TRBJ1-1, with D perhaps TRBD1 (5 bases). The CDR3 is made up of 15 amino acids. V was clipped by 7 bases and J by 0 bases, with 15 bases between them. Germline CDR1 and CDR2: MNHEY and SMNVEV (reference sequence). The DNA of the CDR3 is TGTGCCAGCACCAGACTCGGGACCTTGAACACTGAAGCTTTCTTT. This translates into CASTRLGTLNTEAFF.

This rearrangement joins TRBV7-8 to TRBJ1-1; 9 bases map to TRBD1. The junction had 2 bases not matched to a gene; V was cut back by 1 base and J by 8 bases. The CDR3 length is 13 residues. Germline V gives CDR1 SGHVS, CDR2 FQNEAQ. In DNA, the CDR3 is TGTGCCAGCAGCTTAGTCGGGACAGGGGAAGCTTTCTTT. Protein: CASSLVGTGEAFF.